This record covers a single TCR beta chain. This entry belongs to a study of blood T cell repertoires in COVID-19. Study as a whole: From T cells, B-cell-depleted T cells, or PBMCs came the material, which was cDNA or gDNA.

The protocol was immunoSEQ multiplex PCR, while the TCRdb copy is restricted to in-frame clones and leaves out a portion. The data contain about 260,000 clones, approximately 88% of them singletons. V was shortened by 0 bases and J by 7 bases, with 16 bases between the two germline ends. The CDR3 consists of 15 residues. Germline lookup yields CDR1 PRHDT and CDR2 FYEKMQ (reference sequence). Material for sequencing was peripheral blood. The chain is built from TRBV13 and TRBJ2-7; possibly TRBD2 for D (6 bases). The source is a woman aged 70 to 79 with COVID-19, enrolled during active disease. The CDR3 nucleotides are TGTGCCAGCAGCTTAGGGGGGGGAGCGTTGTATGAGCAGTACTTC. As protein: CASSLGGGALYEQYF.